The 11 T cell receptor beta chains below all came from one sample that was sequenced in a study of cytomegalovirus exposure and HLA in healthy donors. The PCR ran on 60 Vbeta and 13 Jbeta primers. Generated by immunoSEQ multiplex PCR, the TCRdb table keeps only in-frame clones and is missing some. The data contain 54,000 or so clones, roughly 60% of them seen just once; the ten biggest clones take up approximately 12%. The sequenced material came from PBMCs. These receptors were obtained from a human donor in good health.

This clone was counted once. This chain connects TRBV12-2 to TRBJ1-1; the table assigns TRBD1, which was not confirmed against the DNA. TRBV12-2 is given as a pseudogene. The CDR3 is made up of 18 amino acids. The CDR3 region has the DNA TGTGCAAGTCGCCGGGGGGGGACAGGGAGTTGGGTGAACACTGAAGCTTTCTTT. Translation: CASRRGGTGSWVNTEAFF.

The chain carries TRBV5-4 and TRBJ2-7; 12 positions match TRBD2. With 1 base clipped from V and 4 bases from J, the junction kept 3 bases outside the gene matches. CDR3 length equals 15 residues. Per germline, CDR1 SGHNT and CDR2 YYREEE (reference sequence). The CDR3 loop is CASSLPGLAGYEQYF. In nucleotides, the CDR3 is TGTGCCAGCAGCTTGCCGGGACTAGCGGGTTACGAGCAGTACTTC.

This clone was counted a few times. This sequence joins TRBV7-9 and TRBJ1-1; no clear D. The V gene's germline CDR1 is SEHNR and CDR2 FQNEAQ (reference sequence). Trimming shortened V by 2 bases and J by 5 bases, and 24 bases separated the two germline ends. This CDR3 is 18 amino acids long. The CDR3 DNA reads TGTGCCAGCAGCTTAAGTGGTTATGTGGAGGGATATGAGACTGAAGCTTTCTTT. Residues: CASSLSGYVEGYETEAFF.

In regard to this clone: The same CDR3 also results from other DNA sequences found in this sample. The V gene is TRBV6-5, the J gene TRBJ2-5, with a tentative D call TRBD2 (6 bases). Per germline, CDR1 MNHEY and CDR2 SVGAGI. The CDR3 length is 14 residues. V was pared by 6 bases and J by 5 bases, with 16 bases between. CDR3 sequence reads: CASSHSRGGETQYF. The CDR3 DNA is TGTGCCAGCAGCCACTCACGAGGAGGGGAGACCCAGTACTTC.

This clone was counted between two and nine times. The V gene is TRBV4-1, the J gene TRBJ2-3, with D possibly TRBD1 on 7 matching bases. The CDR3 spans 15 residues. The ends were cut back, 3 bases at V and 0 bases at J, with 10 bases in the middle. In germline, CDR1 is MGHRA, CDR2 YSYEKL. Here the CDR3 reads CASSQRDSSTDTQYF. CDR3 nucleotide sequence: TGCGCCAGCAGCCAGCGGGACAGTAGCACAGATACGCAGTATTTT.

This clone showed up just a few times. The rearrangement links TRBV4-2 to TRBJ1-6, with 8 nucleotides matching TRBD1. This CDR3 contains 15 residues. After removal of 6 bases from V and 8 bases from J, the junction contained 9 bases not matched to a gene. Germline V gene sequence: CDR1 LGHNA, CDR2 YNFKEQ. The CDR3: CASRPKQGGDSPLHF. Written as DNA, the CDR3 is TGTGCCAGCAGACCGAAACAGGGGGGGGATTCACCCCTCCACTTT.

The V and J genes are TRBV20-1 and TRBJ1-5; perhaps TRBD1 as D (5 bases). CDR1 is DFQATT, CDR2 SNEGSKA, per germline (reference sequence). This CDR3 has 11 residues. V lost 3 bases, J lost 9 bases, and 9 bases lay in between. CDR3 protein: CSASSGGPQHF. The CDR3 coding sequence is TGCAGTGCTAGTTCGGGGGGGCCCCAGCATTTT.

The chain is built from TRBV4-3 and TRBJ2-5; 7 bases line up with TRBD1. The DNA end is more similar to TRBJ2-7, so the J call may be wrong. Germline CDR1 reads LGHNA; CDR2 reads YSLEER. The CDR3 spans 15 residues. The CDR3 region is CASSQDRDSYYEQYF. The CDR3 DNA follows: TGCGCCAGCAGCCAAGACCGGGACAGTTACTACGAGCAGTACTTC.

This clone has more than one count but fewer than ten. This chain joins TRBV5-3 and TRBJ1-1; tentative D call: TRBD1 (5 bases). Being an ORF, TRBV5-3 has a function that is uncertain. CDR3 length equals 16 residues. Trimming took off 3 bases at V and 4 bases at J, with 19 bases between the two ends. CDR3 loop: CARSSVQGKFPTEAFF. Here the CDR3 DNA reads TGTGCCAGAAGCTCAGTCCAGGGCAAATTCCCCACTGAAGCTTTCTTT.

J is TRBJ1-2 and V is TRBV6-1; D ambiguous. V shed 0 bases and J shed 4 bases, with 12 bases lying between them. The CDR3 consists of 15 residues. CDR1 is MNHNS and CDR2 is SASEGT in the germline V gene. The CDR3 is CASSEATGGSYGYTF. The CDR3 DNA is TGTGCCAGCAGTGAAGCAACCGGAGGATCCTATGGCTACACCTTC.

As DNA, the CDR3 is TGCGCCAGCAGCCCGTCAGGCGAGCTTGGCTACACCTTC. As protein: CASSPSGELGYTF. The chain combines TRBV5-1 with TRBJ1-2; D is undetermined. This CDR3 has 13 residues. Germline V gene lookup returns CDR1 SGHRS and CDR2 YFSETQ. V lost 4 bases and J lost 7, with 14 bases in between.